This T cell receptor (beta chain) derives from a study of blood T cell repertoires in COVID-19. Study information: Collection of acute and convalescent COVID-19 samples took place in the United States, Italy and Spain.

The germline V gene encodes CDR1 SGHRS and CDR2 YFSETQ. The CDR3 extends over 16 amino acids. With 0 bases removed from V and 1 base from J, the gap between germline ends came to 13 bases. The data were produced by immunoSEQ multiplex PCR, yet TCRdb's version contains in-frame clones alone and is incomplete. The table shows about 87,000 clones, with approximately 86% occurring only once. The chain recombines TRBV5-1 with TRBJ1-1; no firm D call. This clonotype originated in a man in his forties with acute or convalescent COVID-19. The sample was peripheral blood. This CDR3 reads CASSLAGKTPNTEAFF. The CDR3 coding sequence is TGCGCCAGCAGCTTGGCCGGTAAGACTCCGAACACTGAAGCTTTCTTT.